The next 9 T cell receptor beta chains were all read from a single sample in a study of tumor and adjacent non-tumor tissue in lung cancer. The template was RNA from unsorted bulk tissue. Distant lung tissue was collected more than 3 cm away from the tumor edge. TCRbeta libraries were built with three rounds of nested PCR, modified from ARM-PCR. TCRdb re-called the multiplex PCR reads with MiXCR, one entry per CDR3 protein. Of fewer than 100,000 distinct CDR3 sequences detected, approximately 73% appear once; the ten largest clones hold 20% to 25%. Sequenced: distant non-tumor lung tissue. Receptors were obtained from a woman aged 50 to 60 with non-small cell lung cancer.

This chain uses TRBV25-1 with TRBJ2-1; weak D call: TRBD2 (5 bases). The germline gives CDR1 MGHDK, CDR2 SYGVNS. The CDR3 runs to 15 residues. CDR3: CVSTIGRVGEHEQFF. The CDR3 DNA sequence: TGTGTCAGTACTATTGGGCGGGTCGGTGAGCATGAGCAGTTCTTC.

This chain connects TRBV6-5 to TRBJ2-5; 7 positions match TRBD1. The CDR3 has 17 amino acids. Trimming cost V 11 bases and J 0 bases; bases outside gene matches: 18. Per germline, CDR1 MNHEY and CDR2 SVGAGI. CDR3 bases: TGTGCCCGTCACAGGGGAAGGGGAGTGTTGCACCAAGAGACCCAGTACTTC. Translated, it gives CARHRGRGVLHQETQYF.

The sample holds one count of this clonotype. An end of the junction differs from the germline gene, which may be a read error. Here the CDR3 reads CASSLDKGNSSLHF. As DNA, the CDR3 is TGCGCCAGCAGCTTAGACAAGGGTAATTCATCCCTCCACTTT. This chain connects TRBV11-2 to TRBJ1-6; D gene uncertain. The V gene's germline CDR1 is SGHAT and CDR2 FQNNGV. CDR3 length: 14 residues.

This clonotype was seen many times. The chain links TRBV6-5 to TRBJ1-4; D gene unclear. The germline gives CDR1 MNHEY, CDR2 SVGAGI. The CDR3 runs 14 residues. The V end was cut by 6 bases, the J end by 0 bases, with 8 bases between. CDR3 residues: CASSGSATNEKLFF. The CDR3 DNA follows: TGTGCCAGCAGCGGGTCTGCAACTAATGAAAAACTGTTTTTT.

About this clonotype itself: The germline gene is not matched at one end of the junction; a read error may be the cause. The chain carries TRBV29-1 and TRBJ1-5; no firm D call. The CDR3 loop spans 14 amino acids. From germline, CDR1 is SQVTM and CDR2 ANQGSEA. CDR3 DNA sequence: TGCAGCGTAGCTGACATGGGGATCAATCAGTCCCAGCATTTT. It codes for CSVADMGINQSQHF.

As concerns this clonotype: Compared with germline, one end of the junction differs, possibly owing to a read error. The V gene is TRBV12-3 or TRBV12-4, the J gene TRBJ2-7; 7 bases match TRBD2. This CDR3 is built from 13 residues. In DNA form, the CDR3 reads TGTGTCAGCAGTTTGGGGGGGAACTACGAGCAGTACTTC. This sequence encodes CVSSLGGNYEQYF.

This clonotype was observed many times. The rearrangement joins TRBV5-8 to TRBJ2-1; 8 nucleotides match TRBD2. CDR1 SGHTS and CDR2 YDEGEE come from the germline V gene. The CDR3 spans 18 residues. V was clipped by 2 bases and J by 7 bases; unmatched bases: 17. The CDR3 DNA is TGTGCCAGCAGCTTCTACATGTCGTCGGCGGGAGGAGGGAATGAGCAGTTCTTC. Protein sequence: CASSFYMSSAGGGNEQFF. The full variable domain, rest sourced from reference TRBV5-8 and TRBJ2-1, is EAGVTQSPTHLIKTRGQQATLRCSPISGHTSVYWYQQALGLGLQFLLWYDEGEERNRGNFPPRFSGRQFPNYSSELNVNALELEDSALYLCASSFYMSSAGGGNEQFFGPGTRLTVL.

In the case of this clonotype: One end of the junction fails to match germline, which may point to a read error. This chain links TRBV6-5 with TRBJ2-1; TRBD1 might be the D (7 bases). Germline lookup yields CDR1 MNHEY and CDR2 SVGAGI. The CDR3 totals 14 residues. The CDR3 nucleotides read TGTGCCGGCAGACTAGGGACAGCCTACAATGAGCAGTTCTTC. This translates into CAGRLGTAYNEQFF.

Notes on this clonotype: As the CDR3 is not closed by the conserved phenylalanine or tryptophan, this likely results from a read error. The V and J genes are TRBV6-1 and TRBJ1-1; maybe TRBD1 (5 bases). The germline V gene has CDR1 MNHNS and CDR2 SASEGT. The length of the CDR3 is 15 residues. V lost 0 bases, J lost 3 bases, and 11 bases lay in between. The CDR3: CASSEASQGDTEAFL. CDR3 sequence (DNA): TGTGCCAGCAGTGAAGCCTCGCAAGGGGACACTGAAGCTTTCCTT.